These 3 T cell receptor beta chains came from one sample sequenced in a study of shared clonotypes between healthy human individuals. This table comes from immunoSEQ multiplex PCR, and its TCRdb copy is limited to in-frame clones, with some not included. The data contain over 2 million clones, roughly 92% of them singletons. The sample consisted of naive CD4+ T cells from PBMCs. Regarding subset: CD45RA+ positively selected. Receptors were obtained from a man aged 18 to 30 in good health. Some clones in this sample may be carry-over from other donors' samples.

The chain couples TRBV25-1 to TRBJ2-3; D tentatively fits TRBD1 or TRBD2 (5 bases each). Germline V lookup: CDR1 MGHDK, CDR2 SYGVNS. The CDR3 is made up of 16 amino acids. V was cut by 3 bases and J by 0 bases, with 13 bases left in between. CDR3 DNA sequence: TGTGCCAGCAGTGAGGGACGGTGGTCTAGCACAGATACGCAGTATTTT. This gives the protein CASSEGRWSSTDTQYF. Full variable domain (remainder filled in from reference TRBV25-1 and TRBJ2-3): EADIYQTPRYLVIGTGKKITLECSQTMGHDKMYWYQQDPGMELHLIHYSYGVNSTEKGDLSSESTVSRIRTEHFPLTLESARPSHTSQYLCASSEGRWSSTDTQYFGPGTRLTVL.

The chain uses TRBV4-3 and TRBJ2-1; D is perhaps TRBD2 (6 bases). V gave up 1 base and J gave up 5 bases, with 15 bases separating them. Germline CDR1 and CDR2: LGHNA and YSLEER. CDR3 length: 16 amino acids. The CDR3 nucleotides read TGCGCCAGCAGCCAAGCCGGGACTTCCATTCACAATGAGCAGTTCTTC. Translation: CASSQAGTSIHNEQFF.

The rearrangement joins TRBV1 to TRBJ2-7; TRBD2 is the table's D call and was not checked against the DNA. TRBV1 is a pseudogene segment. This CDR3 is 16 amino acids long. The CDR3 nucleotides are TGCACCAGCAGCCAAACAGGACTAGCGGGGATCTACGAGCAGTACTTC. Translation gives CTSSQTGLAGIYEQYF.